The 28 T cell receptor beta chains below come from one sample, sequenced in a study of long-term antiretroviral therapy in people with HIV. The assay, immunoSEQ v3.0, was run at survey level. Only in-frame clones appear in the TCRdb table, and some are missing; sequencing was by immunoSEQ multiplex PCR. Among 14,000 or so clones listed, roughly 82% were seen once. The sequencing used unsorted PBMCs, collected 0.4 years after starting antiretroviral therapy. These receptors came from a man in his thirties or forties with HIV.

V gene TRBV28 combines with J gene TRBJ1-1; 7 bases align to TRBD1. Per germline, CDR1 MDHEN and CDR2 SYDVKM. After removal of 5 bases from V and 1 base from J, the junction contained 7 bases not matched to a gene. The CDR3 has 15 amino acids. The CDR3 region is CASSPPRQGNTEAFF. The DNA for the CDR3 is TGTGCCAGCAGTCCGCCCCGACAGGGGAACACTGAAGCTTTCTTT.

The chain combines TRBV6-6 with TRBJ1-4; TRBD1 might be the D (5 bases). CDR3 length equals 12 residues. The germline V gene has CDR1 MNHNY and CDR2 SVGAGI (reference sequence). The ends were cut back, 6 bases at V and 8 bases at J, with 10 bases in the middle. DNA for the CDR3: TGTGCCAGCAGCCGCAGGGAGGAAAAACTGTTTTTT. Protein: CASSRREEKLFF.

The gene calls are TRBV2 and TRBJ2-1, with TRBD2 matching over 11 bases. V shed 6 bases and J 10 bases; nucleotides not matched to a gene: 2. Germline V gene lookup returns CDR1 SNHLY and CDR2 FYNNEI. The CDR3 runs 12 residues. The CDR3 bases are TGTGCCAGCAGCGGGACTAGCGGCGAGCAGTTCTTC. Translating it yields CASSGTSGEQFF. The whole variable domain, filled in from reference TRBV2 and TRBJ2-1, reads EPEVTQTPSHQVTQMGQEVILRCVPISNHLYFYWYRQILGQKVEFLVSFYNNEISEKSEIFDDQFSVERPDGSNFTLKIRSTKLEDSAMYFCASSGTSGEQFFGPGTRLTVL.

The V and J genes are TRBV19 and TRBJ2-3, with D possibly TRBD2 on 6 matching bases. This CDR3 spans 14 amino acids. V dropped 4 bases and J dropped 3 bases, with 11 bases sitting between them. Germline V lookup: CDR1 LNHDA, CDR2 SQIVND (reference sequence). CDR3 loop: CASSNDRGTDTQYF. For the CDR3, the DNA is TGTGCCAGTAGTAATGACCGGGGGACAGATACGCAGTATTTT.

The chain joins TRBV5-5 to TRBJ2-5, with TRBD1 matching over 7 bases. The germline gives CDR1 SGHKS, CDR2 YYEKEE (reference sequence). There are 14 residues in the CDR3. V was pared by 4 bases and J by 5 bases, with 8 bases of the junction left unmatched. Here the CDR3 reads CASSRGGQDETQYF. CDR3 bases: TGTGCCAGCAGCCGGGGCGGACAGGATGAGACCCAGTACTTC.

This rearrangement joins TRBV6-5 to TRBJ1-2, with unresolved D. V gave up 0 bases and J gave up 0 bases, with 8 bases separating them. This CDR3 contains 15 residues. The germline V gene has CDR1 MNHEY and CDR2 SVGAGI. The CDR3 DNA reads TGTGCCAGCAGTTACTCGTTCATAGCTAACTATGGCTACACCTTC. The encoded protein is CASSYSFIANYGYTF.

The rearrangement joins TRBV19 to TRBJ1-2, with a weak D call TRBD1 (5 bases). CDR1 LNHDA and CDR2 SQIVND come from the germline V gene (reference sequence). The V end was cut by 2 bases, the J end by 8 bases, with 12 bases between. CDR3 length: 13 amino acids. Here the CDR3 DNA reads TGTGCCAGTAGTATACCCGGGGGGAACGGCTACACCTTC. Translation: CASSIPGGNGYTF.

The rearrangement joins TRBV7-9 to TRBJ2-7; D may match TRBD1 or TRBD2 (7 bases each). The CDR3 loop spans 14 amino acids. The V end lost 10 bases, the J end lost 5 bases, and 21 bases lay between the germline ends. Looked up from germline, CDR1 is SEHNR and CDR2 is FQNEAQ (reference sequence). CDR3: CAIVSGAGGDEQYF. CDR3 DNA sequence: TGTGCCATCGTCTCCGGGGCAGGGGGGGACGAGCAGTACTTC.

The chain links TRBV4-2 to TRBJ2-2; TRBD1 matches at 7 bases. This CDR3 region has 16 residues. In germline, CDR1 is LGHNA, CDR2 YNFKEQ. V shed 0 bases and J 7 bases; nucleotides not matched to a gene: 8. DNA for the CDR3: TGTGCCAGCAGCCAAGAAGTTGGACAGGCTGGCGGGGAGCTGTTTTTT. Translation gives CASSQEVGQAGGELFF.

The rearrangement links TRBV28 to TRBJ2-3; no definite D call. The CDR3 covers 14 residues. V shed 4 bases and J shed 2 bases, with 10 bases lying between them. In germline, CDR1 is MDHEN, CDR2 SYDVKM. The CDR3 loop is CASSSGPDTDTQYF. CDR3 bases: TGTGCCAGCAGTTCCGGGCCGGACACAGATACGCAGTATTTT.

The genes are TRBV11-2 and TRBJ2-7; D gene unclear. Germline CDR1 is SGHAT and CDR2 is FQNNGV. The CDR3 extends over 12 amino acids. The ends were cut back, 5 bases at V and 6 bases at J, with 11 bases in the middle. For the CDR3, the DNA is TGTGCCAGCAGCCCAAGGCTCTCCGAGCAGTACTTC. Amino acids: CASSPRLSEQYF.

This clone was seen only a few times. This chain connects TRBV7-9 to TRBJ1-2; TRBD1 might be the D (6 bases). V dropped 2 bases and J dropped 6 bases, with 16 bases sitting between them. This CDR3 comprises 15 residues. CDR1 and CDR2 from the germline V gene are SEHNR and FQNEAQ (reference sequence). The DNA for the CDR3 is TGTGCCAGCAGCTTATCGGGGGGCCATGGGAATGGCTACACCTTC. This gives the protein CASSLSGGHGNGYTF. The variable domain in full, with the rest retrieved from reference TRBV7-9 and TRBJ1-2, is DTGVSQNPRHKITKRGQNVTFRCDPISEHNRLYWYRQTLGQGPEFLTYFQNEAQLEKSRLLSDRFSAERPKGSFSTLEIQRTEQGDSAMYLCASSLSGGHGNGYTFGSGTRLTVV.

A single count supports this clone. The CDR3 loop reads CAWRGTVNTEAFF. The CDR3 DNA sequence: TGTGCCTGGAGAGGGACGGTGAACACTGAAGCTTTCTTT. The V and J genes are TRBV30 and TRBJ1-1, with D tentatively TRBD1 (5 bases). Trimming removed 3 bases at V and 0 bases at J, with 8 bases between. Germline V CDR1 and CDR2: GTSNPN, SVGIG (reference sequence). The CDR3 covers 13 residues.

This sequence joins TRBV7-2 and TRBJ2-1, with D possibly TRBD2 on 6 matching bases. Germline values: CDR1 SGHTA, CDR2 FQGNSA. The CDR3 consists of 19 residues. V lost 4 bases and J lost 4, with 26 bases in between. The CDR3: CASSSGEAGFILAYNEQFF. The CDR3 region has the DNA TGTGCCAGCAGCTCCGGGGAGGCGGGGTTTATACTGGCTTACAATGAGCAGTTCTTC. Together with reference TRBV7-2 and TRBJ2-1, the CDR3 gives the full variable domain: GAGVSQSPSNKVTEKGKDVELRCDPISGHTALYWYRQSLGQGLEFLIYFQGNSAPDKSGLPSDRFSAERTGGSVSTLTIQRTQQEDSAVYLCASSSGEAGFILAYNEQFFGPGTRLTVL.

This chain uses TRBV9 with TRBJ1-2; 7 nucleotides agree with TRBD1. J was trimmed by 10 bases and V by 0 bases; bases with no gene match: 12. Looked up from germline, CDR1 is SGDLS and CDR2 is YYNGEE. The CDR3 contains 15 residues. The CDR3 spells CASSVARDRDGSYTF. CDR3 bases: TGTGCCAGCAGCGTAGCGCGCGACAGGGACGGTTCCTACACCTTC.

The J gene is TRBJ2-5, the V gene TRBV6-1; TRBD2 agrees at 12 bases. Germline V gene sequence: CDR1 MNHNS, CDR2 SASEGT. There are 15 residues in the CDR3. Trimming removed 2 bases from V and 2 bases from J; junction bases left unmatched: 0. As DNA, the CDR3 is TGTGCCAGCAGTGAACTAGCGGGGGGGCAAGAGACCCAGTACTTC. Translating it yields CASSELAGGQETQYF.

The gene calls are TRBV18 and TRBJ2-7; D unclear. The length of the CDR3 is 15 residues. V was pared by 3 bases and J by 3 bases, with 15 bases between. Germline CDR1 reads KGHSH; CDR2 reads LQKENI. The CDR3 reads CASSPSLIFNYEQYF. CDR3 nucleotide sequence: TGTGCCAGCTCACCGTCTCTCATTTTTAACTACGAGCAGTACTTC.

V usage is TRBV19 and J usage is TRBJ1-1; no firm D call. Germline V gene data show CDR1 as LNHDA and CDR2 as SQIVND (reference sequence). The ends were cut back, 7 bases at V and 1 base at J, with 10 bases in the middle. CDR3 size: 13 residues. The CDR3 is CASKAGQNTEAFF. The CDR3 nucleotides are TGTGCCAGTAAAGCCGGGCAGAACACTGAAGCTTTCTTT.

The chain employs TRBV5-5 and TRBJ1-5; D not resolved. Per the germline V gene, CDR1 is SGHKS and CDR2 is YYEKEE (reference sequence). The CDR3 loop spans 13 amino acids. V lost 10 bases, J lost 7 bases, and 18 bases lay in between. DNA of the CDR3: TGTGCCGCAAGTGTCGGGGTAGGCCAGCCCCAGCATTTT. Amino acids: CAASVGVGQPQHF.

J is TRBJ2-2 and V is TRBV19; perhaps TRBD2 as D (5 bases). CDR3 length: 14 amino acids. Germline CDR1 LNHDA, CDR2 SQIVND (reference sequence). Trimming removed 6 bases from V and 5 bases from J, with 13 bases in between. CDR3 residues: CASSTGVFTGELFF. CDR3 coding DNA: TGTGCCAGTAGCACCGGGGTGTTTACCGGGGAGCTGTTTTTT.

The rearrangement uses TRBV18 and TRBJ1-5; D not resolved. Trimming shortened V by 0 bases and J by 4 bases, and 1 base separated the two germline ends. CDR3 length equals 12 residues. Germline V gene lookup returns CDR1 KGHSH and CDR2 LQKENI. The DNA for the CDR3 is TGTGCCAGCTCACCACCAAATCAGCCCCAGCATTTT. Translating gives CASSPPNQPQHF.

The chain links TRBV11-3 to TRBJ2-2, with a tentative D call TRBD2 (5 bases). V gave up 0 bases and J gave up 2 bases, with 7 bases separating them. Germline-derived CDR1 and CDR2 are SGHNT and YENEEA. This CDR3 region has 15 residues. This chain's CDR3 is CASSLERGNTGELFF. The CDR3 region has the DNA TGTGCCAGCAGCTTAGAACGGGGAAACACCGGGGAGCTGTTTTTT. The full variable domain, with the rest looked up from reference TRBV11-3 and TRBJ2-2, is EAGVVQSPRYKIIEKKQPVAFWCNPISGHNTLYWYLQNLGQGPELLIRYENEEAVDDSQLPKDRFSAERLKGVDSTLKIQPAELGDSAVYLCASSLERGNTGELFFGEGSRLTVL.

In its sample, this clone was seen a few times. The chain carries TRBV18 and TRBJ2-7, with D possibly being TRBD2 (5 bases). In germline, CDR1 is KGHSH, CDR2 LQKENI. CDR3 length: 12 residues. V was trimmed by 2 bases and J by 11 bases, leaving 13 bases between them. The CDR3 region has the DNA TGTGCCAGCTCACCAGAGGGCCGGAGCGAGTACTTC. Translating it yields CASSPEGRSEYF.

The DNA for the CDR3 is TGTGCCAGCAGCTTTCAGGATCACCGTTACAATGAGCAGTTCTTC. Protein: CASSFQDHRYNEQFF. The chain is built from TRBV11-1 and TRBJ2-1; D call uncertain. Germline CDR1 is SGHAT and CDR2 is FQDESV (reference sequence). V dropped 3 bases and J dropped 4 bases, with 13 bases sitting between them. The CDR3 spans 15 residues.

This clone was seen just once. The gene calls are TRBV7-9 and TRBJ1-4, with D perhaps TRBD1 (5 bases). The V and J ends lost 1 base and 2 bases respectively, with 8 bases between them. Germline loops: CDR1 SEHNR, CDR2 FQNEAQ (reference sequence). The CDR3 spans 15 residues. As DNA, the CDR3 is TGTGCCAGCAGCTTAGGGGGCCAGACTAATGAAAAACTGTTTTTT. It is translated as CASSLGGQTNEKLFF.

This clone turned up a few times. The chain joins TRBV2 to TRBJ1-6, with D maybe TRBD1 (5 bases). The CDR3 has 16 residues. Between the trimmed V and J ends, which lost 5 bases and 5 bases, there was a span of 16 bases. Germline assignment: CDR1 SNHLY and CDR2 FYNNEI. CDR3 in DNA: TGTGCCAGCAGTCCCCAGGGACTGGGGAATAATTCACCCCTCCACTTT. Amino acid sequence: CASSPQGLGNNSPLHF.

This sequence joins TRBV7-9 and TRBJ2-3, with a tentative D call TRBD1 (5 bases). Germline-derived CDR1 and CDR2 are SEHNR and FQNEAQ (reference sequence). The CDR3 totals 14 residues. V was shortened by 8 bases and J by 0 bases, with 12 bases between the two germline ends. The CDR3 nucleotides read TGTGCCAGCGGGGCCTCATCTAGCACAGATACGCAGTATTTT. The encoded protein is CASGASSSTDTQYF.

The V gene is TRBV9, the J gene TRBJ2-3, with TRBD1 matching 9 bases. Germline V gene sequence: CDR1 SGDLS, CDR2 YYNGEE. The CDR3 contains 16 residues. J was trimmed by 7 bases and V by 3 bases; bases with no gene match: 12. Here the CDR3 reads CASSGETGGIINTQYF. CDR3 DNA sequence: TGTGCCAGCAGCGGGGAAACAGGGGGCATCATAAATACGCAGTATTTT. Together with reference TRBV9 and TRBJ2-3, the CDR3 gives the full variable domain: DSGVTQTPKHLITATGQRVTLRCSPRSGDLSVYWYQQSLDQGLQFLIQYYNGEERAKGNILERFSAQQFPDLHSELNLSSLELGDSALYFCASSGETGGIINTQYFGPGTRLTVL.